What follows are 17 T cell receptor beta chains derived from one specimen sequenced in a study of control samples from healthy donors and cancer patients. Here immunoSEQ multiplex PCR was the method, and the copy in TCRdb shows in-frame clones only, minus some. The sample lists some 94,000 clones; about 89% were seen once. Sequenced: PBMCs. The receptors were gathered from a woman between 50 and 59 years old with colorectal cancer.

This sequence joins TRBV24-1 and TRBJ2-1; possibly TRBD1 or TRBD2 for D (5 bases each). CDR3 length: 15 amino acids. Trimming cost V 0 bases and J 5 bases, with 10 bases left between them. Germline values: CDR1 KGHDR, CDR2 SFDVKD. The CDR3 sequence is CATSDLGTADNEQFF. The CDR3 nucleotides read TGTGCCACCAGTGATTTGGGGACCGCCGACAATGAGCAGTTCTTC.

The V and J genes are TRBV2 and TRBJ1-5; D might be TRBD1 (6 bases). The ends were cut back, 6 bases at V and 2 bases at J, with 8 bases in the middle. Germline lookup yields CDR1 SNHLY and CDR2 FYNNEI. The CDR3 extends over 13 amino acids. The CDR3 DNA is TGTGCCAGCAGAGGGGGAGGCAATCAGCCCCAGCATTTT. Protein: CASRGGGNQPQHF.

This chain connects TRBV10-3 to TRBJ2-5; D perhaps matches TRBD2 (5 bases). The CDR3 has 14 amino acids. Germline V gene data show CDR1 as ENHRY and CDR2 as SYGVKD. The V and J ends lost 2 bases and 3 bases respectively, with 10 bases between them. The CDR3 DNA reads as TGTGCCATCAGTGAGACAATGGGAGAAGAGACCCAGTACTTC. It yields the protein CAISETMGEETQYF.

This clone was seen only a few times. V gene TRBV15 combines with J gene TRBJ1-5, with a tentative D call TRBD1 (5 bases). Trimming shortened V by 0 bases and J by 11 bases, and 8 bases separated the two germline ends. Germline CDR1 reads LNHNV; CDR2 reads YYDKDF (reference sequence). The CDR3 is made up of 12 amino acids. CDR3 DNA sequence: TGTGCCACCAGCAGAGATACACAGGCCCAGCATTTT. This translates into CATSRDTQAQHF.

CDR3 in amino acids: CASRELLNTEAFF. The DNA for the CDR3 is TGTGCCAGCAGAGAGCTTCTGAACACTGAAGCTTTCTTT. V gene TRBV2 combines with J gene TRBJ1-1, with unresolved D. Germline V gene lookup returns CDR1 SNHLY and CDR2 FYNNEI. There are 13 residues in the CDR3. V was shortened by 6 bases and J by 0 bases, with 8 bases between the two germline ends.

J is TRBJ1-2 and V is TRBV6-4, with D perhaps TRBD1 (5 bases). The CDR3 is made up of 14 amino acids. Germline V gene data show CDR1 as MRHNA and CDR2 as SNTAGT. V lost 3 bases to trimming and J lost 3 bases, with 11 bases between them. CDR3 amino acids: CASSESGNHYGYTF. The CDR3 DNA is TGTGCCAGCAGTGAATCAGGGAACCACTATGGCTACACCTTC.

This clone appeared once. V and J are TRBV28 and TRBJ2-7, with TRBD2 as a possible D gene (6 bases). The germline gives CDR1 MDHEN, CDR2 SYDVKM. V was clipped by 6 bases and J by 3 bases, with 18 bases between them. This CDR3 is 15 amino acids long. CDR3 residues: CASSRRSAGSYEQYV. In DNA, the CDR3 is TGTGCCAGCAGCCGAAGGAGCGCCGGGAGCTACGAGCAGTACGTC.

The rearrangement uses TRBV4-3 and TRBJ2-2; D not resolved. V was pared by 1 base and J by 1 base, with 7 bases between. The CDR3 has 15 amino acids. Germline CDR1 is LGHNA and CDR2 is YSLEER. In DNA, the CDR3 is TGCGCCAGCAGCCAAGTACAGCAGAACACCGGGGAGCTGTTTTTT. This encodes CASSQVQQNTGELFF.

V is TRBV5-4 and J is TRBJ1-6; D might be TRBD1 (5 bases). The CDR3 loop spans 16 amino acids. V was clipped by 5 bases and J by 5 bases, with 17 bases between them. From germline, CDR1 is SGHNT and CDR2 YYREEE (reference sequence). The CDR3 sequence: CASRQTGLGDNSPLHF. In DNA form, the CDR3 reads TGTGCCAGCAGACAAACAGGACTAGGGGATAATTCACCCCTCCACTTT.

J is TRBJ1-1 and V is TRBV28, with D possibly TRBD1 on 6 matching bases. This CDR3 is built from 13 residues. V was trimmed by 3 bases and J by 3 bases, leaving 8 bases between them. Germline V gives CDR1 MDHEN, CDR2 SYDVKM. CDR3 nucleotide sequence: TGTGCCAGCAGTTTTAGGGGGTACACTGAAGCTTTCTTT. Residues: CASSFRGYTEAFF.

Here the CDR3 reads CASSLVGDQETQYF. Here the CDR3 DNA reads TGTGCCAGCTCCCTTGTCGGGGATCAAGAGACCCAGTACTTC. This sequence joins TRBV7-6 and TRBJ2-5, with D possibly TRBD2 on 5 matching bases. The germline V and J ends were trimmed by 8 bases and 2 bases, with 15 bases remaining between them. CDR1 and CDR2 from the germline V gene are SGHVS and FNYEAQ. This CDR3 has 14 amino acids.

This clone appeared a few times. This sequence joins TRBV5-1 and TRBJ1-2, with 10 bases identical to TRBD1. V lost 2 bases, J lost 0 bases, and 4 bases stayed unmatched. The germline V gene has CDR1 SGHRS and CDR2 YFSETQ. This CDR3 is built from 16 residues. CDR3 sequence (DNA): TGCGCCAGCAGCTTAGGGGACAGGGGAGCTAACTATGGCTACACCTTC. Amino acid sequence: CASSLGDRGANYGYTF.

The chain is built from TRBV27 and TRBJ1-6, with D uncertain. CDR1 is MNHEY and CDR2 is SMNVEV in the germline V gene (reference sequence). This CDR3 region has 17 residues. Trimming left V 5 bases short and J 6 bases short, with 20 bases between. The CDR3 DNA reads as TGTGCCAGCAGTCCCAACTTCCCCGGGGAGGGTAATTCACCCCTCCACTTT. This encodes CASSPNFPGEGNSPLHF.

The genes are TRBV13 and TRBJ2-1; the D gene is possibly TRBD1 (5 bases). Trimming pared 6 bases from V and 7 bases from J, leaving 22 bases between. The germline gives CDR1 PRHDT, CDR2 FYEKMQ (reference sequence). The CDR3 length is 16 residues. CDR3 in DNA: TGTGCCAGCAGTTCCCTTAGGGGCGCACGACTGAATGAGCAGTTCTTC. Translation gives CASSSLRGARLNEQFF. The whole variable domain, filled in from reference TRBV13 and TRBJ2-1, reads AAGVIQSPRHLIKEKRETATLKCYPIPRHDTVYWYQQGPGQDPQFLISFYEKMQSDKGSIPDRFSAQQFSDYHSELNMSSLELGDSALYFCASSSLRGARLNEQFFGPGTRLTVL.

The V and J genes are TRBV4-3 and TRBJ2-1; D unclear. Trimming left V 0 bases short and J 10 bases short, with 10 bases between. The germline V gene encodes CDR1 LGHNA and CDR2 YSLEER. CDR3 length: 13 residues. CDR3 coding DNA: TGCGCCAGCAGCCAAGAGGGCCTGGGGGAGCAGTTCTTC. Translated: CASSQEGLGEQFF.

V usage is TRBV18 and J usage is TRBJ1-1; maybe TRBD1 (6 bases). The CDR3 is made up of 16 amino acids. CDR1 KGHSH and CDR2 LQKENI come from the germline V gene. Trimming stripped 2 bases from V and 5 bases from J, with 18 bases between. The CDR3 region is CASSPLSSGGETEAFF. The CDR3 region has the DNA TGTGCCAGCTCACCATTGTCGTCGGGGGGCGAGACTGAAGCTTTCTTT.

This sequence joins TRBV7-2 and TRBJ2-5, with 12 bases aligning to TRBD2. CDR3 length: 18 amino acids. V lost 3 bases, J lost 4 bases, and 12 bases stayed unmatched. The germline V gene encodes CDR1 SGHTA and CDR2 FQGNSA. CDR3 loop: CASSLIASGGAWGETQYF. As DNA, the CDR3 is TGTGCCAGCAGCTTGATCGCTAGCGGGGGGGCCTGGGGAGAGACCCAGTACTTC. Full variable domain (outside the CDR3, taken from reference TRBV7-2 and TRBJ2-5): GAGVSQSPSNKVTEKGKDVELRCDPISGHTALYWYRQSLGQGLEFLIYFQGNSAPDKSGLPSDRFSAERTGGSVSTLTIQRTQQEDSAVYLCASSLIASGGAWGETQYFGPGTRLLVL.